This TCR beta chain originates from a study of STAT5B mutations in CD4+ large granular lymphocyte leukemia. Overall study context: Among healthy donors, a particular HLA allele went with more CDR3 'QG' motifs.

This clone showed up just a few times. Trimming shortened V by 10 bases and J by 7 bases, and 17 bases separated the two germline ends. Per the germline V gene, CDR1 is LNHDA and CDR2 is SQIVND (reference sequence). The CDR3 runs to 13 residues. Generated by immunoSEQ multiplex PCR, the TCRdb table keeps only in-frame clones and is missing some. Seen here are tens of thousands of clones, around three quarters observed once, and the top ten hold roughly 2%. Sequencing used CD4+ T cells from blood buffy coats. The chain combines TRBV19 with TRBJ2-4; D possibly matches TRBD1 or TRBD2 (6 bases each). The sequence came from a human donor in good health. Here the CDR3 DNA reads TGTGCCACCAATCCGTTAGGGGGGAACATTCAGTACTTC. Translating gives CATNPLGGNIQYF.